The TCR beta chain described here comes from a study of blood T cell repertoires in COVID-19. Across the study: Acute and convalescent COVID-19 specimens originated in the United States, Italy and Spain.

V was trimmed by 2 bases and J by 0 bases, leaving 14 bases between them. Germline values: CDR1 SGHAT, CDR2 FQNNGV. This CDR3 is 17 amino acids long. Per the authors' pipeline: Estimates of nucleated cell counts were drawn from the amplification of reference gene primers. The method was immunoSEQ multiplex PCR; TCRdb's version includes in-frame clones alone and lacks a portion of them. The V and J calls and clone size are taken from that table; D and trimming were inferred from the DNA. This sample has more than 55,000 clones, with more than 70% found just once. Sample: peripheral blood. The chain has TRBV11-2 and TRBJ1-3, with D hard to call. This clonotype was sampled from a woman between 70 and 85 years old with acute or convalescent COVID-19. This CDR3 reads CASSLNLPLDSGNTIYF. The CDR3 nucleotides are TGTGCCAGCAGCTTAAACCTACCGCTTGACTCTGGAAACACCATATATTTT.